What follows is one T cell receptor beta chain and its context. The record originates from a study of T-cell reconstitution after alpha-beta-depleted transplantation in children. Using unique molecular identifiers, the investigators prepared the TCRbeta library. TCRdb used MiXCR to reprocess the PCR reads, holding one entry per CDR3 protein. This table has approximately 400,000 distinct CDR3 sequences, about a tenth appearing once. The sample was PBMCs from the stem cell graft donor, taken from the stem cell graft. The receptor comes from a human donor who donated a stem cell graft to a child with acute myeloid leukemia.

The CDR3 DNA follows: TGCAGTGCTAGCGCCAGCTATTATGGCTACACCTTC. It translates to CSASASYYGYTF. The chain links TRBV20-1 to TRBJ1-2; no clear D gene. Germline CDR1 reads DFQATT; CDR2 reads SNEGSKA (reference sequence). V lost 3 bases to trimming and J lost 5 bases, with 10 bases between them. The CDR3 extends over 12 amino acids.